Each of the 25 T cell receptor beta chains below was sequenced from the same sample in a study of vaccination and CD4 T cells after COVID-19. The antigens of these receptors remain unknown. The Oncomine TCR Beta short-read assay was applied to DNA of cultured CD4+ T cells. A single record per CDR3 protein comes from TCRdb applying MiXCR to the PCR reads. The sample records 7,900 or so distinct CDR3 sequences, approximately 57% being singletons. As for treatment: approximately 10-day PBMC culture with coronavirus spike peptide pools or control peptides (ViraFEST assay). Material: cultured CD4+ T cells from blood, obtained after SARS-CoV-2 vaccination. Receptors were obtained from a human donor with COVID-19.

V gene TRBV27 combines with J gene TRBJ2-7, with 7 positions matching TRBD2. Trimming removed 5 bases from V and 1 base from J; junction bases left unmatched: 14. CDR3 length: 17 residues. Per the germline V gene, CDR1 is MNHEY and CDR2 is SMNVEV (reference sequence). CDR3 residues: CASSALSLAKVSYEQYF. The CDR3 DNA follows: TGTGCCAGCAGTGCTCTCTCACTAGCGAAAGTTTCCTACGAGCAGTACTTC.

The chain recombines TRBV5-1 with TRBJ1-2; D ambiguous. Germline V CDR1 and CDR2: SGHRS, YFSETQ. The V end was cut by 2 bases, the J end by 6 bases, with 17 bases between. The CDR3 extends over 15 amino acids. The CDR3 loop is CASSFVLPGVNGYTF. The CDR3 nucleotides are TGCGCCAGCAGCTTTGTCCTGCCCGGGGTTAATGGCTACACCTTC.

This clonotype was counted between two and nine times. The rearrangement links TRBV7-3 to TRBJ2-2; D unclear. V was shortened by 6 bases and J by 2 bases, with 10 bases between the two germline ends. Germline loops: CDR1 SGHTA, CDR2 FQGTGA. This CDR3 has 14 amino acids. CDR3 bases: TGTGCCAGCAGTCCAAACGGAAACACCGGGGAGCTGTTTTTT. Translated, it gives CASSPNGNTGELFF.

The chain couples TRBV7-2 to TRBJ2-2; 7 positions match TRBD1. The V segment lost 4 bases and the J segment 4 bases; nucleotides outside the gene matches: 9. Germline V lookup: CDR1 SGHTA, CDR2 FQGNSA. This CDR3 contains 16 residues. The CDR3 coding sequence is TGTGCCAGCAGCTCACCGGACAGGTGGAGCACCGGGGAGCTGTTTTTT. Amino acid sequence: CASSSPDRWSTGELFF.

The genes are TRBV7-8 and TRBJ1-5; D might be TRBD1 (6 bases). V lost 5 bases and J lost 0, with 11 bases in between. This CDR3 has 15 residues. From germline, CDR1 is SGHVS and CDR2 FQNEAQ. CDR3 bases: TGTGCCAGCAGCAGAACAGGGATTAGCAATCAGCCCCAGCATTTT. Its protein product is CASSRTGISNQPQHF.

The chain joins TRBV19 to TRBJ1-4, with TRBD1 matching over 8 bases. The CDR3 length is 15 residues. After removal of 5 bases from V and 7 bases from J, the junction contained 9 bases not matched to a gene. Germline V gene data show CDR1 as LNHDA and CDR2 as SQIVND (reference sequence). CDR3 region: CASSPTDRAGEKLFF. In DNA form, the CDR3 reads TGTGCCAGTAGTCCGACGGACAGGGCGGGTGAAAAACTGTTTTTT.

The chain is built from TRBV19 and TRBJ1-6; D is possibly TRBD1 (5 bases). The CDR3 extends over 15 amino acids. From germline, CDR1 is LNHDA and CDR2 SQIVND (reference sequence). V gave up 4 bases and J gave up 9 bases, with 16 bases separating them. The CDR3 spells CASSTHRAGASPLHF. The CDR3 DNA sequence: TGTGCCAGTAGTACCCACCGGGCCGGGGCTTCACCCCTCCACTTT.

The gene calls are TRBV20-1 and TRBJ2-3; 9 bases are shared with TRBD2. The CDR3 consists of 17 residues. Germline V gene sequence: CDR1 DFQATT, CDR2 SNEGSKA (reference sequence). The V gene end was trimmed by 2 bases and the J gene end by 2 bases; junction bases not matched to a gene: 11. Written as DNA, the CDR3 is TGCAGTGCTAGATTATACAGCGGGGGGCCACTCACAGATACGCAGTATTTT. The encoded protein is CSARLYSGGPLTDTQYF.

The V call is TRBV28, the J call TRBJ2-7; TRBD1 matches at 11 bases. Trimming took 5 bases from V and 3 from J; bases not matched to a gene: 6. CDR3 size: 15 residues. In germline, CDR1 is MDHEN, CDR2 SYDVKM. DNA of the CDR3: TGTGCCAGCAGTACCGCCGGGACAGGGGGCTACGAGCAGTACTTC. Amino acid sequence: CASSTAGTGGYEQYF.

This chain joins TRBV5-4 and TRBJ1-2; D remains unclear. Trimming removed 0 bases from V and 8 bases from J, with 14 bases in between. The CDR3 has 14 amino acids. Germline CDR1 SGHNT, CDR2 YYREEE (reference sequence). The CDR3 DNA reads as TGTGCCAGCAGCTTGGGTTCGGGGTTTATCGGCTACACCTTC. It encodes CASSLGSGFIGYTF.

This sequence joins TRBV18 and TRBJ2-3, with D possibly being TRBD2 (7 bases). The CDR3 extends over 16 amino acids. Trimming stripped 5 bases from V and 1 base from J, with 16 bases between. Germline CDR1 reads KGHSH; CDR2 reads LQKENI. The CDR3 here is CASSNMARGRTDTQYF. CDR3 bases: TGTGCCAGCTCAAACATGGCGCGGGGGCGCACAGATACGCAGTATTTT.

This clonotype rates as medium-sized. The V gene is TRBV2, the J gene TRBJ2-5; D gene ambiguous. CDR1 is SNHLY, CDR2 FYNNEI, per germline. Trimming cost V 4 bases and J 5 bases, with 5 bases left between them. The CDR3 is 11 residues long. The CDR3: CASSGGETQYF. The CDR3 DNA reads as TGTGCCAGCAGTGGTGGGGAGACCCAGTACTTC.

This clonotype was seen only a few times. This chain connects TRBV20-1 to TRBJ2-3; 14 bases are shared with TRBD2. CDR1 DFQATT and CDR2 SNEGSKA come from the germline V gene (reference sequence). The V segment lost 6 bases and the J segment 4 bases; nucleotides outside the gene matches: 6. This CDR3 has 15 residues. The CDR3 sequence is CSARLAGGPPDTQYF. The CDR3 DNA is TGCAGTGCAAGACTAGCGGGGGGGCCCCCAGATACGCAGTATTTT.

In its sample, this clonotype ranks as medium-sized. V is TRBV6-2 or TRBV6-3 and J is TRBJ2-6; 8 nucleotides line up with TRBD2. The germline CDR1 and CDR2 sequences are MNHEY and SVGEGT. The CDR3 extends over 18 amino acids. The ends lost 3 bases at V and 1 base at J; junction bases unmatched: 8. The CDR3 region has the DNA TGTGCCAGCAGTTATGGTGTCAAGCGGGGGTCTGGGGCCAACGTCCTGACTTTC. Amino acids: CASSYGVKRGSGANVLTF.

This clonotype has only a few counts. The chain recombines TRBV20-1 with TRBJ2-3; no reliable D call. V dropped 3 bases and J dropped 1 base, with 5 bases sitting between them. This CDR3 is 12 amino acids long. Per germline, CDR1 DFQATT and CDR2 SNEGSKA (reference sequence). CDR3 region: CSASTGTDTQYF. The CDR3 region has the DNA TGCAGTGCTAGTACGGGCACAGATACGCAGTATTTT.

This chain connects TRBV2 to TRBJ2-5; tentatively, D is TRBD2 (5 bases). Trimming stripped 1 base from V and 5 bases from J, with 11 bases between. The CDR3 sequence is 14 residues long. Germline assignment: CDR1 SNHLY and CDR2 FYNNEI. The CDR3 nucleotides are TGTGCCAGCAGTGAAGGGGCTGGAGGTGAGACCCAGTACTTC. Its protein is CASSEGAGGETQYF. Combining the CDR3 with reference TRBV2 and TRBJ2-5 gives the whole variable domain EPEVTQTPSHQVTQMGQEVILRCVPISNHLYFYWYRQILGQKVEFLVSFYNNEISEKSEIFDDQFSVERPDGSNFTLKIRSTKLEDSAMYFCASSEGAGGETQYFGPGTRLLVL.

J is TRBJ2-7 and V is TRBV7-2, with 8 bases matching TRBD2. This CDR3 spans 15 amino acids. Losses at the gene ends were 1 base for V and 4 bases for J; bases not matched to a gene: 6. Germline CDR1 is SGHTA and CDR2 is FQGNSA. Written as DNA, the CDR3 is TGTGCCAGCAGCTTAGACCCGGGGGGGCCGTACGAGCAGTACTTC. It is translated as CASSLDPGGPYEQYF.

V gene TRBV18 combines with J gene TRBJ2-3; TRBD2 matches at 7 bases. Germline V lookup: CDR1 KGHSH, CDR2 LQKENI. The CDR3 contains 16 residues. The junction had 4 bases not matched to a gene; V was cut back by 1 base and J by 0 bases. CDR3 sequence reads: CASSPLSSGSTDTQYF. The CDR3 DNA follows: TGTGCCAGCTCACCACTGTCTAGCGGAAGCACAGATACGCAGTATTTT.

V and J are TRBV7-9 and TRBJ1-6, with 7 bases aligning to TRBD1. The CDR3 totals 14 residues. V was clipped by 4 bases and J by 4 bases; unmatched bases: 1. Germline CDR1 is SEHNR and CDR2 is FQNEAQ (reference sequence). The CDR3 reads CASSSTGYNSPLHF. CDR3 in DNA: TGTGCCAGCAGCTCGACAGGGTATAATTCACCCCTCCACTTT.

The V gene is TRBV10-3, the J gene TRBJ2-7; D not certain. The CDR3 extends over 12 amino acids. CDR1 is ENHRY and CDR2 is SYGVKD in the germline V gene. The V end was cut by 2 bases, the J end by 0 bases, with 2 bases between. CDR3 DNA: TGTGCCATCAGTGAGAGCTCCTACGAGCAGTACTTC. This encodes CAISESSYEQYF.

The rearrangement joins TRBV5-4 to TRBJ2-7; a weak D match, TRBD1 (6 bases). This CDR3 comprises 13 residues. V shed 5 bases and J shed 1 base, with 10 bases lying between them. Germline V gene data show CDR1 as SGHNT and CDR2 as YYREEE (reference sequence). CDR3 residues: CASSSRGSYEQYF. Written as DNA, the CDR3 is TGTGCCAGCAGTTCGAGGGGGTCCTACGAGCAGTACTTC.

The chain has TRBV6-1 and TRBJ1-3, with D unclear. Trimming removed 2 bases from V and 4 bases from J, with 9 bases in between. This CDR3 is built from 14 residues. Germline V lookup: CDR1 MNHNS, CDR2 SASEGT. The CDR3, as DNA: TGTGCCAGCAGTGAAACGTATTCCGGAAACACCATATATTTT. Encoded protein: CASSETYSGNTIYF.

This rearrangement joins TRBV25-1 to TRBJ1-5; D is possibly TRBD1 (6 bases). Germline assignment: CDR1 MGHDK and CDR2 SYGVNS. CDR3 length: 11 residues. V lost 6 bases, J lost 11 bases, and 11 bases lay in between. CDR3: CASSRGKAQHF. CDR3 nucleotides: TGTGCCAGCAGCAGGGGTAAGGCCCAGCATTTT.

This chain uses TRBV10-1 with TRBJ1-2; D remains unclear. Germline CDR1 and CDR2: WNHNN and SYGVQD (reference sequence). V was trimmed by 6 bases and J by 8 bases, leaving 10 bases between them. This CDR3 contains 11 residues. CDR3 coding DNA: TGCGCCAGCAGCGAAAGAGGGGGCTACACCTTC. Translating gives CASSERGGYTF.

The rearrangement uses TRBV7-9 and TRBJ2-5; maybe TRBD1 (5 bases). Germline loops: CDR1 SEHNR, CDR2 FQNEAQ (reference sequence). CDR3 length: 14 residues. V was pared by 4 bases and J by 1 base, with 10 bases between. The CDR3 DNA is TGTGCCAGCAGCTCACAGGTGGTCCAAGAGACCCAGTACTTC. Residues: CASSSQVVQETQYF.